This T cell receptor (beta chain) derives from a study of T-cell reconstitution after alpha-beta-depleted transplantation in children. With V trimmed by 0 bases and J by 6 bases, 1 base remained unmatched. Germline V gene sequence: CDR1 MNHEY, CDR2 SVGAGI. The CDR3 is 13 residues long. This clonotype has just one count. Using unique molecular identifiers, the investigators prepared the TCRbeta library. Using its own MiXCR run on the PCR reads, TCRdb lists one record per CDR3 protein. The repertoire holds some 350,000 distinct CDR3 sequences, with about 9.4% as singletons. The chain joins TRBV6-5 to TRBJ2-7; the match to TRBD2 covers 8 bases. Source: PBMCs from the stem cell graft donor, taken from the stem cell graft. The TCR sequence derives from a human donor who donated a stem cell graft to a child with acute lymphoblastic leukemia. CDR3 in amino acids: CASSYSRGGEQYF. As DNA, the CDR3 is TGTGCCAGCAGTTACTCTCGGGGGGGCGAGCAGTACTTC.